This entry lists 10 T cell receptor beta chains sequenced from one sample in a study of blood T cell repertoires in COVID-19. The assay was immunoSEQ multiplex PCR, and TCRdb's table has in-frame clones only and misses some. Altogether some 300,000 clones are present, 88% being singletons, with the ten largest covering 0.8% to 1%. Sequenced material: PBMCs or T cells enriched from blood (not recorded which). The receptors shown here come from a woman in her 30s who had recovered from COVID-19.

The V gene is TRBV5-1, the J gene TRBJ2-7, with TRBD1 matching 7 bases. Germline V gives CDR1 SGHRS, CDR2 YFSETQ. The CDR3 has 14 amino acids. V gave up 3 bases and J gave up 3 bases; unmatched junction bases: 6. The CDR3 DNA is TGCGCCAGCAGCTCAGGACAGGACATCTACGAGCAGTACTTC. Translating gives CASSSGQDIYEQYF.

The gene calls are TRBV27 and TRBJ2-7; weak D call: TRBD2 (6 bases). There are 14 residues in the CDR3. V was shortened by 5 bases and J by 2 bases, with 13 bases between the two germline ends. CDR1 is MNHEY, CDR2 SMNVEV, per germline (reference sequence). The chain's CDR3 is CASSRGTGAYEQYF. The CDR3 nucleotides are TGTGCCAGCAGTCGGGGGACGGGGGCCTACGAGCAGTACTTC.

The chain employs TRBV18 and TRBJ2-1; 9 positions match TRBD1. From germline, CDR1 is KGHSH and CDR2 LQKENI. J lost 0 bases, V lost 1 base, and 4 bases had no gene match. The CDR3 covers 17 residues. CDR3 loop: CASSPLQTGGSYNEQFF. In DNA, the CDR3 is TGTGCCAGCTCACCACTTCAGACAGGGGGCTCCTACAATGAGCAGTTCTTC.

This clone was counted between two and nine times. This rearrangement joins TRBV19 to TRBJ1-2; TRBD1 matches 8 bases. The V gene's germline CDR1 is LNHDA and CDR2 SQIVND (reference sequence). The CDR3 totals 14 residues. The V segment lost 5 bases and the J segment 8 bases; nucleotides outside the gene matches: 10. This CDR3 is CASSDRGQGYGYTF. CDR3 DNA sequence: TGTGCCAGTAGTGATCGAGGACAGGGATACGGCTACACCTTC.

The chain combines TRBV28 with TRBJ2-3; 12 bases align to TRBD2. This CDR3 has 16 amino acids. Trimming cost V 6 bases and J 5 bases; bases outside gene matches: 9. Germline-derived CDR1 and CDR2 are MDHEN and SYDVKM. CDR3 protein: CASSPLAGGRVDTQYF. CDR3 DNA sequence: TGTGCCAGCAGCCCCCTAGCGGGAGGGCGGGTAGATACGCAGTATTTT.

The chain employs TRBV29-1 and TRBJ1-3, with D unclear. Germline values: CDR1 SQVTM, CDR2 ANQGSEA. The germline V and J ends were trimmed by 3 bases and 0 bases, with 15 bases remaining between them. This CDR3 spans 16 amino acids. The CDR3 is CSVDSHFICSGNTIYF. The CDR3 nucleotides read TGCAGCGTTGACTCCCACTTCATTTGCTCTGGAAACACCATATATTTT.

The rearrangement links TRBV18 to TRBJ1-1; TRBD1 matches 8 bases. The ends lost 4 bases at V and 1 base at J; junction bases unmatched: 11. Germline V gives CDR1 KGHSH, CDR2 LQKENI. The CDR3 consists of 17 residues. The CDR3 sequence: CASSLKNRGGQNTEAFF. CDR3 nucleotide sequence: TGTGCCAGCTCACTAAAAAACAGGGGGGGACAGAACACTGAAGCTTTCTTT.

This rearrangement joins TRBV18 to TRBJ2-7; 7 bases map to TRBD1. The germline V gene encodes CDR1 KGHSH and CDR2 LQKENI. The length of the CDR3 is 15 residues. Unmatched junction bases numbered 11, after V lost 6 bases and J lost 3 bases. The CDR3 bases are TGTGCCAGCTCCTCGACAGGGTCGGATATCTACGAGCAGTACTTC. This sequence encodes CASSSTGSDIYEQYF.

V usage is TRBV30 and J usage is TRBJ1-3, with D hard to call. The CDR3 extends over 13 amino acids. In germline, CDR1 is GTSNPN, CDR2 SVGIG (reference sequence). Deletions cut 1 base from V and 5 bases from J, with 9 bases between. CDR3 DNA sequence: TGTGCCTGGAGTGCGGCGGGGAGAAACACCATATATTTT. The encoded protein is CAWSAAGRNTIYF.

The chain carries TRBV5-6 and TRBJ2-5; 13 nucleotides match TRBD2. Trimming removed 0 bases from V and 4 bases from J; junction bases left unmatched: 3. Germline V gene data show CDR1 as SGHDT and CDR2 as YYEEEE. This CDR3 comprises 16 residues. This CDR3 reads CASSLGGLAGVETQYF. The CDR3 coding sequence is TGTGCCAGCAGCTTGGGCGGACTAGCGGGGGTAGAGACCCAGTACTTC. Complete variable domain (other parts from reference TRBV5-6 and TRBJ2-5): DAGVTQSPTHLIKTRGQQVTLRCSPKSGHDTVSWYQQALGQGPQFIFQYYEEEERQRGNFPDRFSGHQFPNYSSELNVNALLLGDSALYLCASSLGGLAGVETQYFGPGTRLLVL.